This record looks at one T cell receptor beta chain sequence and its context. The data derive from a study of blood T cell repertoires in COVID-19. Overall study: Acute and convalescent COVID-19 specimens originated in the United States, Italy and Spain. T cells, B-cell-depleted T cells, or PBMCs supplied cDNA or gDNA.

Generated by immunoSEQ multiplex PCR, the TCRdb table keeps only in-frame clones and is missing some. The sample shows about 62,000 clones, approximately 79% of them seen only once. This CDR3 is 15 amino acids long. Trimming cost V 10 bases and J 1 base, with 16 bases left between them. The germline gives CDR1 MNHEY, CDR2 SMNVEV (reference sequence). Sample: peripheral blood. The chain carries TRBV27 and TRBJ2-2; D gene ambiguous. This TCR was recovered from a man in his sixties with acute or convalescent COVID-19. The CDR3 reads CATLLRPQNTGELFF. For the CDR3, the DNA is TGTGCCACCCTATTACGCCCCCAGAACACCGGGGAGCTGTTTTTT.